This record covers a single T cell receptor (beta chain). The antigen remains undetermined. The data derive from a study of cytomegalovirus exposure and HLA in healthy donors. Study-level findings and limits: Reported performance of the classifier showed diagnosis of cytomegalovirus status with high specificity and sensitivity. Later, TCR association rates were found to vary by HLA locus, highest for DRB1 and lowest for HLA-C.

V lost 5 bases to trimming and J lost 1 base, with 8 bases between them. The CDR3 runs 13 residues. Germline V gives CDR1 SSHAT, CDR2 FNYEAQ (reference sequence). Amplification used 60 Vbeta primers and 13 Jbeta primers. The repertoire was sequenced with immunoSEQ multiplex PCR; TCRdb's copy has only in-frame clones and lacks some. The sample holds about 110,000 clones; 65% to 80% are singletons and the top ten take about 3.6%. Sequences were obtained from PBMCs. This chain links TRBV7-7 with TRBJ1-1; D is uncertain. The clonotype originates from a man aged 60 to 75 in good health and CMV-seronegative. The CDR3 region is CASSHTENTEAFF. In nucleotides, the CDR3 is TGTGCCAGCAGCCATACAGAGAACACTGAAGCTTTCTTT.